The rows below give T cell receptor beta chains drawn from one sample of a study of T cells after yellow fever vaccination. TCRdb reprocessed the 5' RACE reads with MiXCR, giving one entry per CDR3 protein. The data contain some 300,000 distinct CDR3 sequences, roughly 9% of them singletons. The specimen comprised CD4+ T cells sorted from PBMCs, sampled 5 days after the yellow fever booster vaccination. These TCRs come from a young man who received the YFV17D yellow fever vaccine. The CDR3 runs from the conserved cysteine through the conserved F or W. The D gene is left open where the match is weak. Size is omitted from some rows. Given values are once, few, many or a class for expanded clones.

TRBJ1-2	TRBV7-9	NA	few	CASSLNSWNQGEGYTF	TGTGCCAGCAGCTTAAACTCTTGGAATCAGGGCGAGGGCTACACCTTC
TRBJ2-3	TRBV30	TRBD2	many	CAWSPLAGPTDTQYF	TGTGCCTGGTCACCACTAGCGGGGCCGACAGATACGCAGTATTTT
TRBJ1-5	TRBV28	NA	NA	CASSPDRLDQPQHF	TGTGCCAGCAGTCCGGACAGACTTGATCAGCCCCAGCATTTT
TRBJ2-3	TRBV7-2	NA	few	CASSSLAGTGGGAQYF	TGTGCCAGCAGCTCCCTAGCCGGGACTGGGGGCGGTGCGCAGTATTTT
TRBJ1-2	TRBV11-2	NA	NA	CASSFNTWGYTF	TGTGCCAGCAGCTTTAACACTTGGGGCTACACCTTC
TRBJ2-1	TRBV20-1	TRBD2	many	CSARQASGGWDEQFF	TGCAGTGCTAGACAAGCTAGCGGGGGTTGGGATGAGCAGTTCTTC
TRBJ1-1	TRBV12-3/TRBV12-4	TRBD1	NA	CASRGQSDSEAFF	TGTGCCAGCAGGGGACAGAGCGACTCTGAAGCTTTCTTT
TRBJ1-3	TRBV4-3	NA	few	CASSLRGGLNTIYF	TGCGCCAGCAGCCTGCGGGGGGGTTTGAACACCATATATTTT
TRBJ2-1	TRBV5-4	TRBD2	NA	CASSDERGRYNEQFF	TGTGCCAGCAGCGACGAGCGGGGGCGATACAATGAGCAGTTCTTC
TRBJ1-2	TRBV11-2	TRBD1	NA	CASSPGQGSGYTF	TGTGCCAGCAGCCCTGGACAGGGAAGTGGCTACACCTTC
TRBJ1-1	TRBV12-3/TRBV12-4	NA	NA	CASRPGLTGSMNTEAFF	TGTGCCAGCAGACCCGGACTGACAGGATCCATGAACACTGAAGCTTTCTTT
TRBJ1-5	TRBV29-1	NA	NA	CSVVEERSGISNQPQHF	TGCAGCGTTGTTGAGGAAAGGTCCGGAATTAGCAATCAGCCCCAGCATTTT
TRBJ1-5	TRBV18	TRBD1	NA	CASSFDRVQPQHF	TGTGCCAGCTCATTCGACAGGGTTCAGCCCCAGCATTTT
TRBJ2-3	TRBV5-1	TRBD2	few	CASSTSLAGSADTQYF	TGCGCCAGCAGCACCTCTCTAGCGGGGTCCGCCGATACGCAGTATTTT
TRBJ2-1	TRBV5-6	TRBD1	many	CASSPPGQHNEQFF	TGTGCCAGCAGCCCGCCGGGACAGCACAATGAGCAGTTCTTC
TRBJ2-5	TRBV2	NA	few	CASREDIQETQYF	TGTGCCAGCAGGGAGGACATCCAAGAGACCCAGTACTTC
TRBJ1-2	TRBV20-1	NA	many	CSVAAGTNYGYTF	TGCAGTGTCGCCGCCGGGACTAACTATGGCTACACCTTC
TRBJ1-1	TRBV10-3	TRBD1	few	CAITEWTGKGSEAFF	TGTGCCATCACCGAATGGACAGGGAAGGGATCTGAAGCTTTCTTT